The 29 T cell receptor beta chains reported below all come from one sample, sequenced in a study of blood T cells in healthy people across ages. The authors ran a second PCR of about 6 to 11 cycles using a sample-barcoded 5' primer and a J-beta primer mix. TCRdb re-derived calls from the 5' RACE reads in MiXCR, one entry per CDR3 protein. The data hold 1,500,000 or so distinct CDR3 sequences, with roughly 64% observed a single time. The sample was blood. These receptors all stem from a young man in good health.

J is TRBJ2-7 and V is TRBV27, with D maybe TRBD1 (5 bases). The CDR3 runs 16 residues. V was shortened by 4 bases and J by 0 bases, with 16 bases between the two germline ends. Germline loops: CDR1 MNHEY, CDR2 SMNVEV (reference sequence). The CDR3, as DNA: TGTGCCAGCAGTTCCCTGACAGAAACATACTCCTACGAGCAGTACTTC. Amino acids: CASSSLTETYSYEQYF.

Only a few counts were recorded for this clonotype. CDR3 DNA: TGCAGCGTTGGGACAGCCAACAATGAGCAGTTCTTC. Translating gives CSVGTANNEQFF. The chain carries TRBV29-1 and TRBJ2-1; possible D gene TRBD1, 6 bases. Germline V gene data show CDR1 as SQVTM and CDR2 as ANQGSEA. This CDR3 has 12 residues. V was shortened by 4 bases and J by 5 bases, with 9 bases between the two germline ends.

This chain uses TRBV20-1 with TRBJ2-7; 7 bases are a match to TRBD2. The CDR3 runs to 14 residues. V lost 3 bases to trimming and J lost 1 base; unmatched junction nucleotides: 6. The germline V gene has CDR1 DFQATT and CDR2 SNEGSKA (reference sequence). CDR3 sequence reads: CSARLQGGSYEQYF. CDR3 nucleotide sequence: TGCAGTGCTAGGTTGCAGGGAGGGTCCTACGAGCAGTACTTC.

This chain uses TRBV11-2 with TRBJ2-1; 10 nucleotides line up with TRBD1. The CDR3 is 14 residues long. The V segment lost 1 base and the J segment 8 bases; nucleotides outside the gene matches: 2. CDR1 SGHAT and CDR2 FQNNGV come from the germline V gene. The CDR3 is CASSLGGQGYEQFF. CDR3 DNA sequence: TGTGCCAGCAGCTTAGGGGGACAGGGGTATGAGCAGTTCTTC. The full variable domain, in which reference TRBV11-2 and TRBJ2-1 provide the parts outside the CDR3, is EAGVAQSPRYKIIEKRQSVAFWCNPISGHATLYWYQQILGQGPKLLIQFQNNGVVDDSQLPKDRFSAERLKGVDSTLKIQPAKLEDSAVYLCASSLGGQGYEQFFGPGTRLTVL.

This clonotype was detected only once. This chain joins TRBV7-9 and TRBJ2-7; perhaps D is TRBD1 or TRBD2 (6 bases each). Germline V gene lookup returns CDR1 SEHNR and CDR2 FQNEAQ (reference sequence). CDR3 length: 15 residues. Between the trimmed V and J ends, which lost 10 bases and 0 bases, there was a span of 19 bases. CDR3 residues: CATRGPGAGSYEQYF. The CDR3 nucleotides read TGTGCCACTCGGGGGCCCGGGGCCGGCTCCTACGAGCAGTACTTC. Based on the CDR3 plus reference TRBV7-9 and TRBJ2-7, the full variable domain is DTGVSQNPRHKITKRGQNVTFRCDPISEHNRLYWYRQTLGQGPEFLTYFQNEAQLEKSRLLSDRFSAERPKGSFSTLEIQRTEQGDSAMYLCATRGPGAGSYEQYFGPGTRLTVT.

V usage is TRBV18 and J usage is TRBJ1-1; D uncertain. The CDR3 totals 15 residues. Trimming stripped 3 bases from V and 4 bases from J, with 15 bases between. Germline V gives CDR1 KGHSH, CDR2 LQKENI. The CDR3 protein is CASSPMGSVGTEAFF. The CDR3 coding sequence is TGTGCCAGCTCACCTATGGGGTCGGTTGGCACTGAAGCTTTCTTT.

This rearrangement joins TRBV9 to TRBJ2-6; the D call may be TRBD1 or TRBD2 (5 bases each). Per germline, CDR1 SGDLS and CDR2 YYNGEE. Trimming stripped 3 bases from V and 0 bases from J, with 25 bases between. The CDR3 consists of 21 residues. CDR3 sequence (DNA): TGTGCCAGCAGCGAAGGGTGGGGACCAAGGGTACTTGTCTCTGGGGCCAACGTCCTGACTTTC. Translation gives CASSEGWGPRVLVSGANVLTF.

The V and J genes are TRBV6-2 or TRBV6-3 and TRBJ2-7; 7 bases are shared with TRBD2. The better agreement between TRBJ2-5 and the DNA end casts doubt on the J call. The germline V gene encodes CDR1 MNHEY and CDR2 SVGEGT. This CDR3 has 15 residues. Here the CDR3 reads CASSYSLGGSETQYF. The CDR3 DNA reads TGTGCCAGCAGTTACAGCCTGGGGGGGAGCGAGACCCAGTACTTC.

The J gene is TRBJ1-2, the V gene TRBV10-3; unclear D gene. The CDR3 runs to 11 residues. Germline V gene data show CDR1 as ENHRY and CDR2 as SYGVKD. The V gene lost 4 bases and the J gene lost 4 bases, with 4 bases spanning the gap. The CDR3 sequence: CAISGVYGYTF. CDR3 in DNA: TGTGCCATCAGTGGGGTCTATGGCTACACCTTC.

The chain has TRBV12-3 or TRBV12-4 and TRBJ2-5; TRBD2 aligns across 8 bases. The junction had 10 bases not matched to a gene; V was cut back by 6 bases and J by 4 bases. The CDR3 contains 15 residues. The CDR3 DNA is TGTGCCAGCAGCTTCAGGCGGGGGGAGGGAGAGACCCAGTACTTC. This encodes CASSFRRGEGETQYF.

This clonotype was picked up a small number of times. V usage is TRBV2 and J usage is TRBJ2-7, with 9 bases aligning to TRBD1. CDR3 length: 14 residues. CDR1 is SNHLY, CDR2 FYNNEI, per germline. The trim removed 3 bases at V and 5 bases at J, leaving 5 bases unmatched. The CDR3 DNA reads as TGTGCCAGCAGTGACCGGGACAGGGTAAACGAGCAGTACTTC. Encoded protein: CASSDRDRVNEQYF.

V and J are TRBV7-2 and TRBJ2-3; 10 bases line up with TRBD2. The CDR3 spans 17 residues. Germline values: CDR1 SGHTA, CDR2 FQGNSA. With V trimmed by 1 base and J by 6 bases, 10 bases remained unmatched. CDR3 region: CASSLVIAGGPGDTQYF. The CDR3 nucleotides are TGTGCCAGCAGCTTAGTGATAGCGGGGGGTCCTGGGGATACGCAGTATTTT.

About this clonotype itself: The junction does not match germline at one end; this may be a read error. The chain is built from TRBV12-3 or TRBV12-4 and TRBJ2-5; D remains ambiguous. This CDR3 comprises 17 residues. Here the CDR3 DNA reads TGTGCCAGCACTTTAAAAGGTTGGGGTGTCGTAGGGGAGACCCAGTACTTC. Protein sequence: CASTLKGWGVVGETQYF.

The chain joins TRBV3-1 to TRBJ2-1; D remains ambiguous. The J call could be wrong; TRBJ2-7 is a better fit for the DNA end. Looked up from germline, CDR1 is LGHDT and CDR2 is YNNKEL (reference sequence). The CDR3 consists of 14 residues. The CDR3 DNA is TGTGCCAGCAGCCCCGAACAGTTCCACAATGAGCAGTACTTC. This encodes CASSPEQFHNEQYF.

This sequence joins TRBV7-9 and TRBJ2-5; a weak D match, TRBD1 (5 bases). Trimming stripped 1 base from V and 5 bases from J, with 11 bases between. Germline assignment: CDR1 SEHNR and CDR2 FQNEAQ (reference sequence). This CDR3 comprises 14 residues. The CDR3 bases are TGTGCCAGCAGCTTAGAGGGGTTCCGGGAGACCCAGTACTTC. It specifies CASSLEGFRETQYF.

This rearrangement joins TRBV7-2 to TRBJ1-1, with D perhaps TRBD1 (5 bases). Deletions cut 4 bases from V and 1 base from J, with 16 bases between. The CDR3 has 16 residues. The germline CDR1 and CDR2 sequences are SGHTA and FQGNSA. CDR3 nucleotide sequence: TGTGCCAGCAGCTCCGGCGACAGCTACCCGAACACTGAAGCTTTCTTT. This codes for CASSSGDSYPNTEAFF.

The chain joins TRBV24-1 to TRBJ2-2, with TRBD1 matching 8 bases. J was trimmed by 8 bases and V by 3 bases; bases with no gene match: 13. CDR3 length equals 17 residues. CDR1 is KGHDR and CDR2 is SFDVKD in the germline V gene. For the CDR3, the DNA is TGTGCCACCAGTGATCCCACCGGACAGGGCTTTTCAGGGGAGCTGTTTTTT. Amino acid sequence: CATSDPTGQGFSGELFF.

This sequence joins TRBV4-1 and TRBJ2-5; tentatively, D is TRBD1 (5 bases). This CDR3 is 16 amino acids long. The germline CDR1 and CDR2 sequences are MGHRA and YSYEKL. Trimming cost V 0 bases and J 5 bases, with 16 bases left between them. This chain's CDR3 is CASSQDPVGQWETQYF. The CDR3 DNA reads as TGCGCCAGCAGCCAAGACCCCGTAGGACAATGGGAGACCCAGTACTTC.

The chain joins TRBV5-6 to TRBJ2-1; no firm D call. V was trimmed by 1 base and J by 4 bases, leaving 15 bases between them. The germline V gene has CDR1 SGHDT and CDR2 YYEEEE. The CDR3 is 16 amino acids. The CDR3 DNA reads as TGTGCCAGCAGCTTGTCGCCGACGGAGACGTACAATGAGCAGTTCTTC. It yields the protein CASSLSPTETYNEQFF.

This rearrangement joins TRBV12-5 to TRBJ2-1, with 9 nucleotides matching TRBD2. Germline CDR1 LGHNT, CDR2 FRNRAP. The CDR3 spans 16 residues. The J segment lost 4 bases and the V segment lost 1 base, leaving 5 bases of the junction unmatched. The CDR3 bases are TGTGCTAGTGGTTTGGCTAGCGGGGCTCCGTACAATGAGCAGTTCTTC. It translates to CASGLASGAPYNEQFF.

With respect to this clonotype: This may stem from a read error, because a much larger clone lies one nucleotide away. The rearrangement uses TRBV12-3 or TRBV12-4 and TRBJ2-1; D not certain. The germline V and J ends were trimmed by 5 bases and 8 bases, with 4 bases remaining between them. This CDR3 region has 10 residues. CDR3 protein: CASSNDEQFF. In DNA, the CDR3 is TGTGCCAGCAGTAACGATGAGCAGTTCTTC.

The chain combines TRBV6-5 with TRBJ1-4, with TRBD1 as a possible D gene (6 bases). Germline V CDR1 and CDR2: MNHEY, SVGAGI. The CDR3 is 16 residues long. Deletions cut 0 bases from V and 2 bases from J, with 10 bases between. DNA of the CDR3: TGTGCCAGCAGTTACTCCGGGGGGGCGACTAATGAAAAACTGTTTTTT. Its protein is CASSYSGGATNEKLFF.

The table lists this clonotype with a few counts. This rearrangement joins TRBV29-1 to TRBJ2-1; 12 positions match TRBD1. The CDR3 totals 13 residues. Germline-derived CDR1 and CDR2 are SQVTM and ANQGSEA. J was trimmed by 10 bases and V by 7 bases; bases with no gene match: 8. The CDR3 sequence is CSGFRDRGPEQFF. CDR3 bases: TGCAGCGGGTTCCGGGACAGGGGGCCCGAGCAGTTCTTC.

This chain links TRBV6-5 with TRBJ2-5, with D maybe TRBD2 (6 bases). The V gene lost 8 bases and the J gene lost 1 base, with 14 bases spanning the gap. Per germline, CDR1 MNHEY and CDR2 SVGAGI. This CDR3 has 14 amino acids. DNA of the CDR3: TGTGCCAGCTGTGCCCTGCGGGGCCAAGAGACCCAGTACTTC. Its translation is CASCALRGQETQYF.

This clonotype was detected only a few times. The rearrangement joins TRBV29-1 to TRBJ2-1; D possibly corresponds to TRBD1 (6 bases). The CDR3 consists of 14 residues. V was pared by 6 bases and J by 5 bases, with 17 bases between. The germline CDR1 and CDR2 sequences are SQVTM and ANQGSEA. The CDR3 is CSVLSRQDHNEQFF. Written as DNA, the CDR3 is TGCAGCGTCCTCAGCCGACAGGACCACAATGAGCAGTTCTTC.

V gene TRBV20-1 combines with J gene TRBJ2-5, with D possibly being TRBD2 (5 bases). The CDR3 has 15 amino acids. The V gene lost 6 bases and the J gene lost 4 bases, with 21 bases spanning the gap. The V gene's germline CDR1 is DFQATT and CDR2 SNEGSKA (reference sequence). The CDR3 spells CSALRSHGVRETQYF. The DNA for the CDR3 is TGCAGTGCCCTTCGGTCACACGGGGTTCGAGAGACCCAGTACTTC.

This clonotype has more than one count but fewer than ten. J is TRBJ2-3 and V is TRBV6-6, with 8 bases aligning to TRBD2. CDR1 is MNHNY, CDR2 SVGAGI, per germline (reference sequence). V was clipped by 6 bases and J by 4 bases; unmatched bases: 9. CDR3 length: 15 amino acids. The CDR3 is CASRAPSGYSDTQYF. CDR3 coding DNA: TGTGCCAGCAGGGCTCCTAGCGGGTATTCAGATACGCAGTATTTT.

This clonotype has a handful of counts. This chain uses TRBV20-1 with TRBJ2-5; unclear D gene. The CDR3 sequence is 10 residues long. The V end lost 3 bases, the J end lost 7 bases, and 6 bases lay between the germline ends. Germline assignment: CDR1 DFQATT and CDR2 SNEGSKA (reference sequence). CDR3 nucleotides: TGCAGTGCTAGTGTAGGGACCCAGTACTTC. This codes for CSASVGTQYF.

The CDR3 region has the DNA TGTGCCAGCAGCTTAATTCGGGGTTCGGGACAGGGACAGTTCTTC. This translates into CASSLIRGSGQGQFF. The gene calls are TRBV7-2 and TRBJ2-1, with 9 bases identical to TRBD1. There are 15 residues in the CDR3. The junction had 12 bases not matched to a gene; V was cut back by 2 bases and J by 13 bases. Per the germline V gene, CDR1 is SGHTA and CDR2 is FQGNSA.